This TCR beta chain was captured by sequencing in a study of blood T cell repertoires in COVID-19. Trimming pared 0 bases from V and 7 bases from J, leaving 5 bases between. The CDR3 spans 13 residues. Profiling relied on immunoSEQ multiplex PCR, and the TCRdb table lists in-frame clones only, not all of them. Of some 50,000 clones in the sample, 70% to 90% are singletons; the top ten hold 8% to 9%. The specimen sequenced was peripheral blood. V gene TRBV5-3 combines with J gene TRBJ1-6; D is unresolved. TRBV5-3 is annotated as an ORF whose role is uncertain. The sequence was collected from a woman in her 70s with active COVID-19. DNA for the CDR3: TGTGCCAGAAGCTTGGTAGAAAATTCACCCCTCCACTTT. Its protein is CARSLVENSPLHF.